The 24 T cell receptor beta chains presented below share a single source sample, sequenced in a study of CD8+CD57+ T cells in acquired aplastic anemia. Investigators profiled TCR beta VDJ and CDR3 from genomic DNA template. MiXCR was run by TCRdb on the reads, yielding one entry per CDR3 protein. The sample consists of around 80,000 distinct CDR3 sequences, about 70% of them appearing once. Flow cytometry had shown expanded CD8+CD57+ cells in the patients chosen for sequencing. The sequenced material came from sorted CD4+, CD8+, or CD8+CD57+ T cells (not recorded which) from PBMCs. These receptors came from a human donor with aplastic anemia.

This clonotype was seen ten or more times. V usage is TRBV20-1 and J usage is TRBJ2-7, with D hard to call. The germline V gene encodes CDR1 DFQATT and CDR2 SNEGSKA (reference sequence). V gave up 0 bases and J gave up 3 bases, with 6 bases separating them. The CDR3 totals 12 residues. The CDR3 reads CSAREGGYEQYF. CDR3 nucleotides: TGCAGTGCTAGAGAAGGCGGCTACGAGCAGTACTTC.

The rearrangement uses TRBV24-1 and TRBJ2-3; D gene unclear. CDR1 is KGHDR, CDR2 SFDVKD, per germline. This CDR3 contains 16 residues. Trimming removed 4 bases at V and 3 bases at J, with 16 bases between. The CDR3 coding sequence is TGTGCCACCAGTGACACCTATGAAAGTGGGACAGATACGCAGTATTTT. Amino acids: CATSDTYESGTDTQYF.

The rearrangement links TRBV10-3 to TRBJ2-7, with a possible D match to TRBD2 (7 bases). V dropped 6 bases and J dropped 11 bases, with 17 bases sitting between them. CDR3 length equals 12 residues. From germline, CDR1 is ENHRY and CDR2 SYGVKD. The CDR3 loop is CAISPSGGGEYF. CDR3 sequence (DNA): TGTGCCATCAGCCCAAGTGGGGGGGGCGAGTACTTC.

The chain is built from TRBV19 and TRBJ1-3; D is possibly TRBD1 (5 bases). The V and J ends lost 5 bases and 3 bases respectively, with 14 bases between them. The CDR3 totals 15 residues. Germline V gene data show CDR1 as LNHDA and CDR2 as SQIVND (reference sequence). CDR3 residues: CASSAGPLHGNTIYF. The CDR3, as DNA: TGTGCCAGTAGTGCGGGACCCTTGCATGGAAACACCATATATTTT.

The sample holds many counts of this clonotype. The V call is TRBV9, the J call TRBJ2-3, with 8 positions matching TRBD1. CDR1 and CDR2 (germline): SGDLS, YYNGEE. This CDR3 is built from 17 residues. The V segment lost 4 bases and the J segment 2 bases; nucleotides outside the gene matches: 12. CDR3 region: CASSSPLQDRDTDTQYF. The DNA for the CDR3 is TGTGCCAGCAGCTCCCCGCTCCAGGACAGGGACACAGATACGCAGTATTTT.

The chain links TRBV7-9 to TRBJ2-5; D is undetermined. This CDR3 spans 10 amino acids. With 7 bases removed from V and 4 bases from J, the gap between germline ends came to 4 bases. Germline V CDR1 and CDR2: SEHNR, FQNEAQ (reference sequence). CDR3 loop: CASNGETQYF. Here the CDR3 DNA reads TGTGCCAGCAACGGAGAGACCCAGTACTTC. Supplemented by reference TRBV7-9 and TRBJ2-5, the full variable domain reads DTGVSQNPRHKITKRGQNVTFRCDPISEHNRLYWYRQTLGQGPEFLTYFQNEAQLEKSRLLSDRFSAERPKGSFSTLEIQRTEQGDSAMYLCASNGETQYFGPGTRLLVL.

The chain has TRBV6-4 and TRBJ2-3, with 11 positions matching TRBD2. V trimming: 2 bases; J trimming: 2 bases; junction bases outside the gene matches: 3. This CDR3 has 16 residues. Per germline, CDR1 MRHNA and CDR2 SNTAGT. CDR3 amino acids: CASSDTSGSFTDTQYF. DNA of the CDR3: TGTGCCAGCAGTGACACTAGCGGGAGTTTCACAGATACGCAGTATTTT.

The chain combines TRBV7-9 with TRBJ2-3; no firm D call. The CDR3 has 14 amino acids. CDR1 SEHNR and CDR2 FQNEAQ come from the germline V gene (reference sequence). Deletions cut 3 bases from V and 2 bases from J, with 9 bases between. CDR3 nucleotides: TGTGCCAGCAGCTTCGAGAGTCTCACAGATACGCAGTATTTT. It codes for CASSFESLTDTQYF. Supplemented by reference TRBV7-9 and TRBJ2-3, the full variable domain reads DTGVSQNPRHKITKRGQNVTFRCDPISEHNRLYWYRQTLGQGPEFLTYFQNEAQLEKSRLLSDRFSAERPKGSFSTLEIQRTEQGDSAMYLCASSFESLTDTQYFGPGTRLTVL.

This clonotype has only one observation. The V and J genes are TRBV19 and TRBJ1-4, with D hard to call. CDR3 size: 14 residues. Germline CDR1 LNHDA, CDR2 SQIVND (reference sequence). The V end lost 7 bases, the J end lost 10 bases, and 19 bases lay between the germline ends. In nucleotides, the CDR3 is TGTGCCAGTACCCCCCGAAGGGATAGTGGAAAACTGTTTTTT. Its protein product is CASTPRRDSGKLFF.

This clonotype has just a few counts. J is TRBJ2-1 and V is TRBV10-3; D may correspond to TRBD1 or TRBD2 (6 bases each). The CDR3 is made up of 12 amino acids. Deletions cut 11 bases from V and 4 bases from J, with 12 bases between. Per germline, CDR1 ENHRY and CDR2 SYGVKD. The CDR3 here is CASRGGYNEQFF. In DNA form, the CDR3 reads TGTGCCTCCAGAGGGGGGTACAATGAGCAGTTCTTC.

The chain has TRBV7-9 and TRBJ2-5; D is uncertain. Germline CDR1 reads SEHNR; CDR2 reads FQNEAQ (reference sequence). The CDR3 length is 11 residues. V gave up 5 bases and J gave up 8 bases, with 9 bases separating them. Written as DNA, the CDR3 is TGTGCCAGCAGCGTAGTAGAAACCCAGTACTTC. As protein: CASSVVETQYF.

The J gene is TRBJ2-5, the V gene TRBV7-9, with 9 bases that match TRBD2. Looked up from germline, CDR1 is SEHNR and CDR2 is FQNEAQ (reference sequence). The CDR3 is 17 residues long. V shed 1 base and J 5 bases; nucleotides not matched to a gene: 11. Here the CDR3 reads CASSLGAGLAGAETQYF. The CDR3 DNA reads as TGTGCCAGCAGCTTAGGGGCCGGATTAGCGGGAGCTGAGACCCAGTACTTC.

The CDR3 loop is CASSLMGLREPQHF. CDR3 nucleotides: TGTGCCAGCAGCTTAATGGGGCTGAGGGAGCCCCAGCATTTT. The genes are TRBV11-2 and TRBJ1-5; weak D call: TRBD1 (5 bases). Germline lookup yields CDR1 SGHAT and CDR2 FQNNGV. Trimming removed 2 bases at V and 8 bases at J, with 13 bases between. The CDR3 runs to 14 residues. The whole variable domain, filled in from reference TRBV11-2 and TRBJ1-5, reads EAGVAQSPRYKIIEKRQSVAFWCNPISGHATLYWYQQILGQGPKLLIQFQNNGVVDDSQLPKDRFSAERLKGVDSTLKIQPAKLEDSAVYLCASSLMGLREPQHFGDGTRLSIL.

This chain uses TRBV5-1 with TRBJ2-1, with D tentatively TRBD1 (5 bases). Trimming took 4 bases from V and 5 from J, leaving 7 bases between them. The CDR3 has 12 residues. CDR1 is SGHRS, CDR2 YFSETQ, per germline. DNA of the CDR3: TGCGCCAGCAGCCAGGGAAACAATGAGCAGTTCTTC. It translates to CASSQGNNEQFF.

The rearrangement links TRBV19 to TRBJ2-5; no clear D gene. This CDR3 comprises 13 residues. The germline V gene has CDR1 LNHDA and CDR2 SQIVND (reference sequence). Deletions cut 7 bases from V and 7 bases from J, with 16 bases between. The CDR3 region has the DNA TGTGCCAGTACGGGCCAATTTAAGGGGACCCAGTACTTC. Translated: CASTGQFKGTQYF. The full variable domain, in which reference TRBV19 and TRBJ2-5 provide the parts outside the CDR3, is DGGITQSPKYLFRKEGQNVTLSCEQNLNHDAMYWYRQDPGQGLRLIYYSQIVNDFQKGDIAEGYSVSREKKESFPLTVTSAQKNPTAFYLCASTGQFKGTQYFGPGTRLLVL.

The rearrangement uses TRBV24-1 and TRBJ1-5; D is unclear. Germline assignment: CDR1 KGHDR and CDR2 SFDVKD. The CDR3 length is 15 residues. Trimming took 4 bases from V and 1 from J, leaving 10 bases between them. CDR3 in DNA: TGTGCCACCAGTGACCCTGACGGGAGCAATCAGCCCCAGCATTTT. Its translation is CATSDPDGSNQPQHF.

The chain joins TRBV10-3 to TRBJ1-2, with 9 positions matching TRBD1. CDR1 and CDR2 (germline): ENHRY, SYGVKD. This CDR3 has 15 residues. The junction had 6 bases not matched to a gene; V was cut back by 7 bases and J by 0 bases. CDR3 loop: CAIMTGGTANYGYTF. CDR3 in DNA: TGTGCCATCATGACAGGGGGAACCGCTAACTATGGCTACACCTTC.

The chain combines TRBV7-6 with TRBJ2-7; no definite D call. Germline V gene data show CDR1 as SGHVS and CDR2 as FNYEAQ. V was cut by 1 base and J by 4 bases, with 14 bases left in between. The CDR3 runs 15 residues. The CDR3: CASSLGSGGIYEQYF. The DNA of the CDR3 is TGTGCCAGCAGCTTAGGATCTGGCGGAATTTACGAGCAGTACTTC.

This chain joins TRBV2 and TRBJ1-4; D remains unclear. The ends were cut back, 6 bases at V and 5 bases at J, with 10 bases in the middle. The CDR3 has 13 residues. CDR1 and CDR2 from the germline V gene are SNHLY and FYNNEI. CDR3 in DNA: TGTGCCAGCAGCTCAGACTTCAATGAAAAACTGTTTTTT. It yields the protein CASSSDFNEKLFF. Full variable domain (rest looked up from reference TRBV2 and TRBJ1-4): EPEVTQTPSHQVTQMGQEVILRCVPISNHLYFYWYRQILGQKVEFLVSFYNNEISEKSEIFDDQFSVERPDGSNFTLKIRSTKLEDSAMYFCASSSDFNEKLFFGSGTQLSVL.

V is TRBV11-1 and J is TRBJ2-1, with 11 bases lining up with TRBD2. V lost 5 bases, J lost 6 bases, and 6 bases stayed unmatched. This CDR3 spans 15 amino acids. CDR1 is SGHAT and CDR2 is FQDESV in the germline V gene (reference sequence). The CDR3 nucleotides are TGTGCCAGCAGCATACTAGCGGGAGAAGTCAATGAGCAGTTCTTC. Amino acids: CASSILAGEVNEQFF.

The chain is built from TRBV15 and TRBJ2-5; 11 bases are shared with TRBD2. V was clipped by 3 bases and J by 2 bases; unmatched bases: 5. The germline V gene encodes CDR1 LNHNV and CDR2 YYDKDF (reference sequence). This CDR3 has 16 amino acids. This CDR3 reads CATSSPLAGGQETQYF. The CDR3 DNA reads TGTGCCACCAGCAGTCCGCTAGCGGGGGGTCAAGAGACCCAGTACTTC.

The rearrangement joins TRBV11-1 to TRBJ2-3; perhaps D is TRBD1 or TRBD2 (7 bases each). This CDR3 region has 17 residues. V was shortened by 11 bases and J by 1 base, with 25 bases between the two germline ends. CDR1 is SGHAT, CDR2 FQDESV, per germline (reference sequence). The CDR3 protein is CACRGRGPLEGTDTQYF. CDR3 bases: TGTGCCTGCCGAGGGAGGGGGCCACTTGAGGGCACAGATACGCAGTATTTT.

The V and J genes are TRBV19 and TRBJ1-5, with D tentatively TRBD1 (6 bases). Germline loops: CDR1 LNHDA, CDR2 SQIVND (reference sequence). V was clipped by 7 bases and J by 6 bases, with 13 bases between them. This CDR3 comprises 13 residues. The CDR3 loop reads CASIGGLGQPQHF. CDR3 coding DNA: TGTGCCAGTATAGGGGGATTGGGTCAGCCCCAGCATTTT.

CDR3 residues: CASSLEADQPQHF. Written as DNA, the CDR3 is TGTGCCAGCAGCTTAGAGGCGGATCAGCCCCAGCATTTT. V usage is TRBV7-9 and J usage is TRBJ1-5, with unresolved D. CDR1 is SEHNR and CDR2 is FQNEAQ in the germline V gene (reference sequence). The ends were cut back, 1 base at V and 5 bases at J, with 6 bases in the middle. This CDR3 spans 13 amino acids.